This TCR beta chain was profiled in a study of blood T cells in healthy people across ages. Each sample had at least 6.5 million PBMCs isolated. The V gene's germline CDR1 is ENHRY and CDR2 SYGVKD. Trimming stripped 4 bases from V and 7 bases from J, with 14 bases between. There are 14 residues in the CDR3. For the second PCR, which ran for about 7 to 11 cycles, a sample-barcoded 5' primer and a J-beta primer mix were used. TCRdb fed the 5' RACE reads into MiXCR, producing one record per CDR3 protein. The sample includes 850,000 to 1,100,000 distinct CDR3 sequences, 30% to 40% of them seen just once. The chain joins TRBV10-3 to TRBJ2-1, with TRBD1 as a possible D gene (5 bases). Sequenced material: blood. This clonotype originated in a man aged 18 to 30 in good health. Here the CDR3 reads CAISGGSNRNEQFF. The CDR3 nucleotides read TGTGCCATCAGTGGGGGCAGCAACCGGAATGAGCAGTTCTTC.